The 27 T cell receptor beta chains given below trace back to one sample, sequenced in a study of technical replicates of blood from a handful of donors. Sequenced by immunoSEQ multiplex PCR; TCRdb stores in-frame clones only, minus some. The table has fewer than 100,000 clones, approximately 97% seen once; the top ten hold roughly 0.3%. The sequencing input was T cells isolated from PBMCs. Receptors originate from a human donor in good health.

The J gene is TRBJ1-1, the V gene TRBV27; D ambiguous. Germline CDR1 reads MNHEY; CDR2 reads SMNVEV (reference sequence). V was shortened by 5 bases and J by 5 bases, with 24 bases between the two germline ends. The CDR3 covers 17 residues. Here the CDR3 reads CASSLLGPIGVNTEAFF. DNA of the CDR3: TGTGCCAGCAGTCTACTCGGTCCAATCGGGGTTAATACTGAAGCTTTCTTT.

V and J are TRBV27 and TRBJ1-4; D call uncertain. Trimming removed 5 bases at V and 8 bases at J, with 21 bases between. This CDR3 is 16 amino acids long. CDR1 and CDR2 from the germline V gene are MNHEY and SMNVEV (reference sequence). This chain's CDR3 is CASSPLPRGVWEKLFF. In DNA form, the CDR3 reads TGTGCCAGCAGTCCCCTCCCCCGAGGCGTTTGGGAAAAACTGTTTTTT. The complete variable domain, with remaining parts taken from reference TRBV27 and TRBJ1-4, reads EAQVTQNPRYLITVTGKKLTVTCSQNMNHEYMSWYRQDPGLGLRQIYYSMNVEVTDKGDVPEGYKVSRKEKRNFPLILESPSPNQTSLYFCASSPLPRGVWEKLFFGSGTQLSVL.

The V and J genes are TRBV28 and TRBJ2-1, with TRBD2 identical over 9 bases. Germline CDR1 and CDR2: MDHEN and SYDVKM. This CDR3 has 16 residues. The ends lost 8 bases at V and 0 bases at J; junction bases unmatched: 8. CDR3 sequence (DNA): TGTGCCAGCGAACTAGCGGGCCCCATCTCCTACAATGAGCAGTTCTTC. Its translation: CASELAGPISYNEQFF.

The chain couples TRBV18 to TRBJ2-7; tentative D call: TRBD2 (6 bases). V gave up 4 bases and J gave up 3 bases, with 13 bases separating them. This CDR3 contains 14 residues. Looked up from germline, CDR1 is KGHSH and CDR2 is LQKENI. Written as DNA, the CDR3 is TGTGCCAGCTCACAGGGACTCCTTCTCTACGAGCAGTACTTC. This sequence encodes CASSQGLLLYEQYF. Full variable domain (outside the CDR3, taken from reference TRBV18 and TRBJ2-7): NAGVMQNPRHLVRRRGQEARLRCSPMKGHSHVYWYRQLPEEGLKFMVYLQKENIIDESGMPKERFSAEFPKEGPSILRIQQVVRGDSAAYFCASSQGLLLYEQYFGPGTRLTVT.

V is TRBV29-1 and J is TRBJ2-5; D is unclear. V was cut by 2 bases and J by 9 bases, with 13 bases left in between. Per the germline V gene, CDR1 is SQVTM and CDR2 is ANQGSEA. The CDR3 spans 12 residues. The CDR3 DNA reads TGCAGCGTTGAAAGCGACCCCATGTCCCAGTACTTC. This gives the protein CSVESDPMSQYF.

The rearrangement links TRBV9 to TRBJ2-1; a possible D gene is TRBD1 (5 bases). This CDR3 is built from 17 residues. The ends were cut back, 3 bases at V and 0 bases at J, with 16 bases in the middle. Per germline, CDR1 SGDLS and CDR2 YYNGEE. The CDR3 loop is CASSAGPTGSSYNEQFF. Here the CDR3 DNA reads TGTGCCAGCAGCGCCGGACCCACAGGAAGCTCCTACAATGAGCAGTTCTTC.

The chain recombines TRBV19 with TRBJ1-2; possibly TRBD1 for D (6 bases). Trimming stripped 6 bases from V and 7 bases from J, with 15 bases between. The V gene's germline CDR1 is LNHDA and CDR2 SQIVND (reference sequence). The CDR3 contains 13 residues. The CDR3 DNA sequence: TGTGCCAGTAGCAAAACAGGGAAAGGTGGCTACACCTTC. This codes for CASSKTGKGGYTF.

The rearrangement uses TRBV5-1 and TRBJ1-1; D is undetermined. The CDR3 is made up of 13 amino acids. From germline, CDR1 is SGHRS and CDR2 YFSETQ. Trimming removed 7 bases from V and 4 bases from J, with 14 bases in between. The CDR3 sequence: CASHVTRSTEAFF. CDR3 DNA sequence: TGCGCCAGCCATGTAACTCGTAGCACTGAAGCTTTCTTT.

This chain joins TRBV11-3 and TRBJ1-2; no clear D. CDR1 and CDR2 from the germline V gene are SGHNT and YENEEA. The ends were cut back, 5 bases at V and 7 bases at J, with 11 bases in the middle. CDR3 length: 12 amino acids. The CDR3 reads CASSDRVGGYTF. CDR3 nucleotide sequence: TGTGCCAGCAGCGATAGAGTTGGTGGCTACACCTTC.

The chain links TRBV6-5 to TRBJ2-1; 11 bases match TRBD2. There are 15 residues in the CDR3. The J segment lost 8 bases and the V segment lost 6 bases, leaving 9 bases of the junction unmatched. Per germline, CDR1 MNHEY and CDR2 SVGAGI. Here the CDR3 reads CASRRTSGSYHEQFF. CDR3 DNA sequence: TGTGCCAGCAGGCGTACTAGCGGGAGTTATCATGAGCAGTTCTTC.

V and J are TRBV6-5 and TRBJ1-2, with a weak D call TRBD1 (5 bases). V dropped 6 bases and J dropped 2 bases, with 16 bases sitting between them. The CDR3 runs to 15 residues. Germline V gene lookup returns CDR1 MNHEY and CDR2 SVGAGI. The CDR3 DNA reads TGTGCCAGCAGCCGATTTTCGGCAGGGAACTATGGCTACACCTTC. Its translation: CASSRFSAGNYGYTF.

The chain couples TRBV11-2 to TRBJ1-2, with D perhaps TRBD1 (6 bases). This CDR3 contains 13 residues. Germline values: CDR1 SGHAT, CDR2 FQNNGV. The V end was cut by 2 bases, the J end by 6 bases, with 10 bases between. CDR3 residues: CASSLQGSHGYTF. CDR3 bases: TGTGCCAGCAGCTTACAGGGGTCCCATGGCTACACCTTC.

The chain employs TRBV14 and TRBJ2-1; D unresolved. With 1 base removed from V and 10 bases from J, the gap between germline ends came to 11 bases. CDR3 length: 13 residues. Germline V gene lookup returns CDR1 SGHDN and CDR2 FVKESK. CDR3 loop: CASSQASSREQFF. CDR3 DNA sequence: TGTGCCAGCAGCCAAGCGTCTTCTCGGGAGCAGTTCTTC. Full variable domain (rest looked up from reference TRBV14 and TRBJ2-1): EAGVTQFPSHSVIEKGQTVTLRCDPISGHDNLYWYRRVMGKEIKFLLHFVKESKQDESGMPNNRFLAERTGGTYSTLKVQPAELEDSGVYFCASSQASSREQFFGPGTRLTVL.

V is TRBV19 and J is TRBJ2-7, with TRBD1 matching 8 bases. Germline trimming cut 5 bases from V and 3 bases from J; bases unmatched to any gene: 6. Germline V gives CDR1 LNHDA, CDR2 SQIVND (reference sequence). The CDR3 covers 14 residues. CDR3 sequence: CASSLGQGRYEQYF. The CDR3 bases are TGTGCCAGTAGTCTTGGACAGGGTCGCTACGAGCAGTACTTC.

This rearrangement joins TRBV4-2 to TRBJ2-2, with 11 bases aligning to TRBD2. The CDR3 sequence is 17 residues long. After removal of 0 bases from V and 7 bases from J, the junction contained 7 bases not matched to a gene. Germline assignment: CDR1 LGHNA and CDR2 YNFKEQ. CDR3: CASSQDELAGEGGELFF. The CDR3 nucleotides are TGTGCCAGCAGCCAAGATGAACTAGCGGGAGAGGGCGGGGAGCTGTTTTTT.

The chain joins TRBV7-9 to TRBJ2-7, with 11 nucleotides matching TRBD2. Trimming removed 3 bases from V and 2 bases from J; junction bases left unmatched: 6. CDR3 length: 16 amino acids. Looked up from germline, CDR1 is SEHNR and CDR2 is FQNEAQ (reference sequence). The CDR3: CASSFLAGGEAYEQYF. The CDR3 DNA is TGTGCCAGCAGCTTCCTAGCGGGAGGAGAGGCCTACGAGCAGTACTTC.

In this sample, this clone turned up once. J is TRBJ1-4 and V is TRBV25-1; weak D call: TRBD1 (5 bases). The CDR3 has 12 residues. V was shortened by 8 bases and J by 8 bases, with 12 bases between the two germline ends. CDR1 MGHDK and CDR2 SYGVNS come from the germline V gene. For the CDR3, the DNA is TGTGCCAGCCAAGGGGTTTACGAAAAACTGTTTTTT. Protein: CASQGVYEKLFF.

This sequence joins TRBV11-1 and TRBJ1-1; D perhaps matches TRBD1 (5 bases). CDR1 SGHAT and CDR2 FQDESV come from the germline V gene (reference sequence). The V end lost 4 bases, the J end lost 6 bases, and 12 bases lay between the germline ends. This CDR3 has 13 residues. Here the CDR3 reads CASSYGGDAEAFF. CDR3 coding DNA: TGTGCCAGCAGCTACGGAGGGGACGCTGAAGCTTTCTTT.

This rearrangement joins TRBV27 to TRBJ2-1; D is possibly TRBD2 (5 bases). The germline V and J ends were trimmed by 4 bases and 8 bases, with 9 bases remaining between them. Germline V gene lookup returns CDR1 MNHEY and CDR2 SMNVEV (reference sequence). The CDR3 length is 12 residues. CDR3 amino acids: CASSSAGDEQFF. DNA of the CDR3: TGTGCCAGCAGTTCCGCGGGCGATGAGCAGTTCTTC.

The chain is built from TRBV9 and TRBJ2-2; no firm D call. V lost 0 bases and J lost 3, with 9 bases in between. Looked up from germline, CDR1 is SGDLS and CDR2 is YYNGEE. CDR3 length: 15 residues. The CDR3 bases are TGTGCCAGCAGCGTAGTGGCGCGGTACACCGGGGAGCTGTTTTTT. This encodes CASSVVARYTGELFF.

The chain recombines TRBV2 with TRBJ1-1; no reliable D call. Trimming shortened V by 11 bases and J by 3 bases, and 16 bases separated the two germline ends. This CDR3 has 13 amino acids. Looked up from germline, CDR1 is SNHLY and CDR2 is FYNNEI. The CDR3 protein is CASSLRWYTEAFF. The CDR3 DNA reads TGTGCCTCATCGCTGAGATGGTACACTGAAGCTTTCTTT.

The V and J genes are TRBV30 and TRBJ2-7; 10 bases match TRBD2. The CDR3 sequence is 14 residues long. Germline CDR1 reads GTSNPN; CDR2 reads SVGIG (reference sequence). After removal of 2 bases from V and 9 bases from J, the junction contained 10 bases not matched to a gene. The CDR3: CAWSILAGSAGQYF. CDR3 sequence (DNA): TGTGCCTGGAGTATACTAGCGGGATCCGCTGGGCAGTACTTC.

This clone appeared a few times. Other DNA variants within this sample encode the same CDR3. The V and J genes are TRBV20-1 and TRBJ2-7, with D uncertain. Trimming stripped 0 bases from V and 3 bases from J, with 3 bases between. The germline V gene has CDR1 DFQATT and CDR2 SNEGSKA (reference sequence). The CDR3 runs 11 residues. CDR3 loop: CSARDSYEQYF. The CDR3 DNA is TGCAGTGCTAGAGACAGCTACGAGCAGTACTTC.

The rearrangement uses TRBV5-4 and TRBJ2-5; D gene ambiguous. This CDR3 is 14 amino acids long. Germline CDR1 SGHNT, CDR2 YYREEE (reference sequence). V was pared by 0 bases and J by 4 bases, with 10 bases between. CDR3 DNA: TGTGCCAGCAGCTTGGCTTACACTACAGAGACCCAGTACTTC. Protein: CASSLAYTTETQYF.

This clone has a single count. The chain joins TRBV7-3 to TRBJ1-1; D is possibly TRBD1 (6 bases). V gave up 5 bases and J gave up 4 bases, with 14 bases separating them. The CDR3 totals 14 residues. Germline CDR1 reads SGHTA; CDR2 reads FQGTGA. DNA of the CDR3: TGTGCCAGCAGCGCCTCACAGGGACGCACTGAAGCTTTCTTT. Amino acids: CASSASQGRTEAFF.

This chain joins TRBV10-2 and TRBJ1-5, with 12 bases lining up with TRBD1. Germline assignment: CDR1 WSHSY and CDR2 SAAADI. J was trimmed by 2 bases and V by 0 bases; bases with no gene match: 8. The CDR3 loop spans 19 amino acids. The chain's CDR3 is CASSESPGQGAWGNQPQHF. CDR3 DNA: TGCGCCAGCAGTGAGTCTCCGGGACAGGGGGCCTGGGGCAATCAGCCCCAGCATTTT.

The chain carries TRBV11-1 and TRBJ2-2; TRBD2 matches at 7 bases. Germline V CDR1 and CDR2: SGHAT, FQDESV (reference sequence). J was trimmed by 4 bases and V by 1 base; bases with no gene match: 3. The CDR3 covers 15 residues. The CDR3 sequence: CASSLDGRPTGELFF. The CDR3 DNA follows: TGTGCCAGCAGCTTAGACGGGAGGCCCACCGGGGAGCTGTTTTTT.